This T cell receptor beta chain came from a study of cytomegalovirus exposure and HLA in healthy donors. Study conclusions and caveats: In a later analysis, donors in an Asian-associated ancestry cluster reportedly had fewer N-insertions in productive TCRs than the cohort mean. Researchers reported in a later analysis that a missense DCLRE1C variant was tied to TCR beta V- and J-gene trimming. The study flagged some 170 TCR beta chains as cytomegalovirus-associated.

Primers for the PCR totalled 60 Vbeta and 13 Jbeta. Sequencing was performed with immunoSEQ multiplex PCR; in TCRdb, only in-frame clones are kept and a portion is missing. The sample lists 84,000 or so clones, 84% occurring once. To note about this clone: Its antigen is unknown.

Material for sequencing was PBMCs. The sequence derives from a woman in her 50s in good health and CMV-seronegative.

CDR3 loop: CASSPGPSAGYAKNIQYF. CDR3 DNA: TGTGCCAGCAGTCCCGGACCCTCGGCGGGATATGCCAAAAACATTCAGTACTTC. The rearrangement links TRBV4-2 to TRBJ2-4, with a tentative D call TRBD2 (6 bases). The V gene lost 6 bases and the J gene lost 1 base, with 22 bases spanning the gap. CDR3 length: 18 amino acids. Germline V gene lookup returns CDR1 LGHNA and CDR2 YNFKEQ.